These 32 T cell receptor beta chains were all obtained from the same sample, sequenced in a study of blood T cell repertoires in COVID-19. Only in-frame clones appear in the TCRdb table, and some are missing; sequencing was by immunoSEQ multiplex PCR. Here the sample spans fewer than 35,000 clones, over 75% being singletons. The sample consisted of peripheral blood. These TCRs come from a man between 60 and 75 years old with active COVID-19.

The CDR3 is CASTAGGPQFF. Here the CDR3 DNA reads TGTGCCAGCACGGCGGGAGGGCCCCAGTTCTTC. The chain is built from TRBV7-3 and TRBJ2-1; 9 bases fit TRBD2. The trim removed 7 bases at V and 13 bases at J, leaving 5 bases unmatched. The CDR3 covers 11 residues. Germline loops: CDR1 SGHTA, CDR2 FQGTGA.

V gene TRBV2 combines with J gene TRBJ2-2; D possibly corresponds to TRBD2 (5 bases). Germline-derived CDR1 and CDR2 are SNHLY and FYNNEI. Trimming took off 6 bases at V and 4 bases at J, with 12 bases between the two ends. The length of the CDR3 is 14 residues. CDR3 in amino acids: CASRAEGATGELFF. The CDR3 DNA reads TGTGCCAGCAGGGCCGAGGGAGCCACCGGGGAGCTGTTTTTT.

The chain employs TRBV6-5 and TRBJ2-7, with 8 bases aligning to TRBD1. The CDR3 consists of 15 residues. V was pared by 5 bases and J by 0 bases, with 6 bases of the junction left unmatched. Germline V CDR1 and CDR2: MNHEY, SVGAGI. In nucleotides, the CDR3 is TGTGCCAGCAGTCGACCGGGACAGGCCTCCTACGAGCAGTACTTC. Its translation: CASSRPGQASYEQYF.

This chain joins TRBV19 and TRBJ2-7; maybe TRBD2 (6 bases). There are 13 residues in the CDR3. Per germline, CDR1 LNHDA and CDR2 SQIVND (reference sequence). V lost 10 bases and J lost 2, with 15 bases in between. The DNA for the CDR3 is TGTGCCACCTCGGGGGACGGCACCTACGAGCAGTACTTC. It translates to CATSGDGTYEQYF.

This clone was detected only once. The chain recombines TRBV5-1 with TRBJ2-2; 11 nucleotides agree with TRBD2. Germline CDR1 SGHRS, CDR2 YFSETQ. V lost 4 bases, J lost 3 bases, and 11 bases stayed unmatched. The length of the CDR3 is 18 residues. CDR3 sequence (DNA): TGCGCCAGCAGCCCTGGGACTAGCGGCAGTCGGGACACCGGGGAGCTGTTTTTT. Translation gives CASSPGTSGSRDTGELFF.

This clone showed up just a few times. The CDR3 loop is CASSKRLAVSYEQYV. CDR3 nucleotides: TGTGCCAGCAGCAAGAGACTAGCTGTTAGCTACGAGCAGTACGTC. The chain uses TRBV21-1 and TRBJ2-7; TRBD2, the D gene given by the table, was not confirmed from the DNA. TRBV21-1 is designated a pseudogene. This CDR3 is 15 amino acids long.

The V call is TRBV5-1, the J call TRBJ2-3, with TRBD1 matching 10 bases. Germline CDR1 SGHRS, CDR2 YFSETQ. V gave up 6 bases and J gave up 2 bases; unmatched junction bases: 9. The CDR3 runs to 16 residues. CDR3 region: CASNQGQGVNTDTQYF. The CDR3 DNA reads as TGCGCCAGCAACCAAGGACAGGGGGTTAACACAGATACGCAGTATTTT.

The chain couples TRBV9 to TRBJ2-7; 7 nucleotides agree with TRBD2. V dropped 0 bases and J dropped 3; count of bases not matched to a gene: 9. This CDR3 comprises 16 residues. Germline V gene data show CDR1 as SGDLS and CDR2 as YYNGEE. In DNA form, the CDR3 reads TGTGCCAGCAGCGTAGGGCGGCAAGCGGGGAACTACGAGCAGTACTTC. This encodes CASSVGRQAGNYEQYF.

This chain connects TRBV3-1 (or the pseudogene TRBV3-2) to TRBJ1-1, with D perhaps TRBD1 (6 bases). The CDR3 has 17 amino acids. Germline values: CDR1 LGHDT, CDR2 YNNKEL (reference sequence). V lost 4 bases and J 1 base, leaving 19 bases between the germline ends. CDR3 nucleotide sequence: TGTGCCAGCAGCCTTTTTAAGGACAGCCGTAGGAACACTGAAGCTTTCTTT. It translates to CASSLFKDSRRNTEAFF.

The V gene is TRBV25-1, the J gene TRBJ2-1, with TRBD2 matching 9 bases. The germline V gene encodes CDR1 MGHDK and CDR2 SYGVNS. V trimming: 1 base; J trimming: 6 bases; junction bases outside the gene matches: 13. This CDR3 has 18 residues. CDR3 residues: CASSELGGRALTGNEQFF. The CDR3 DNA reads TGTGCCAGCAGTGAATTAGGCGGGAGGGCCCTAACCGGCAATGAGCAGTTCTTC.

The chain links TRBV16 to TRBJ2-7, with D tentatively TRBD1 (6 bases). CDR1 KGHSY and CDR2 FQNENV come from the germline V gene. The V end lost 4 bases, the J end lost 2 bases, and 12 bases lay between the germline ends. This CDR3 region has 14 residues. CDR3 DNA sequence: TGTGCCAGCAGCCTCCAAGGGGGAACCTACGAGCAGTACTTC. This encodes CASSLQGGTYEQYF.

This chain connects TRBV5-1 to TRBJ2-7; D may be TRBD2 (6 bases). CDR1 SGHRS and CDR2 YFSETQ come from the germline V gene. V lost 0 bases and J lost 2, with 12 bases in between. This CDR3 has 15 amino acids. CDR3 bases: TGCGCCAGCAGCTTGGGGGCTAGCGAAACCTACGAGCAGTACTTC. Translation gives CASSLGASETYEQYF. The entire variable domain, with the rest obtained from reference TRBV5-1 and TRBJ2-7, is as follows: KAGVTQTPRYLIKTRGQQVTLSCSPISGHRSVSWYQQTPGQGLQFLFEYFSETQRNKGNFPGRFSGRQFSNSRSEMNVSTLELGDSALYLCASSLGASETYEQYFGPGTRLTVT.

CDR3 protein: CASSWTQETQYF. DNA of the CDR3: TGTGCCAGCAGCTGGACACAAGAGACCCAGTACTTC. The rearrangement uses TRBV7-9 and TRBJ2-5; possibly TRBD1 for D (5 bases). Per germline, CDR1 SEHNR and CDR2 FQNEAQ (reference sequence). The V gene lost 4 bases and the J gene lost 2 bases, with 5 bases spanning the gap. CDR3 length equals 12 residues. The full variable domain, its missing parts supplied by reference TRBV7-9 and TRBJ2-5, is DTGVSQNPRHKITKRGQNVTFRCDPISEHNRLYWYRQTLGQGPEFLTYFQNEAQLEKSRLLSDRFSAERPKGSFSTLEIQRTEQGDSAMYLCASSWTQETQYFGPGTRLLVL.

The gene calls are TRBV5-8 and TRBJ2-2, with 8 bases identical to TRBD2. V dropped 4 bases and J dropped 5; count of bases not matched to a gene: 13. The germline V gene encodes CDR1 SGHTS and CDR2 YDEGEE. The CDR3 contains 17 residues. The CDR3, as DNA: TGTGCCAGCAGCCAGGCCGCGAGACTAGCGCTAACCGGGGAGCTGTTTTTT. Amino acid sequence: CASSQAARLALTGELFF. Combining the CDR3 with reference TRBV5-8 and TRBJ2-2 gives the whole variable domain EAGVTQSPTHLIKTRGQQATLRCSPISGHTSVYWYQQALGLGLQFLLWYDEGEERNRGNFPPRFSGRQFPNYSSELNVNALELEDSALYLCASSQAARLALTGELFFGEGSRLTVL.

The rearrangement uses TRBV25-1 and TRBJ1-2; D is ambiguous. With 2 bases removed from V and 7 bases from J, the gap between germline ends came to 17 bases. Germline loops: CDR1 MGHDK, CDR2 SYGVNS. The CDR3 extends over 15 amino acids. CDR3 region: CASSEVGGPKFGYTF. The CDR3 DNA reads TGTGCCAGCAGTGAAGTAGGAGGACCTAAATTTGGCTACACCTTC.

In this sample, this clone turned up once. The genes are TRBV27 and TRBJ2-1; 8 bases are shared with TRBD2. Germline CDR1 reads MNHEY; CDR2 reads SMNVEV (reference sequence). The CDR3 runs to 16 residues. V lost 8 bases to trimming and J lost 0 bases; unmatched junction nucleotides: 9. The CDR3 protein is CASPPRAGASYNEQFF. CDR3 sequence (DNA): TGTGCCAGCCCCCCTCGAGCGGGGGCCTCCTACAATGAGCAGTTCTTC.

The chain combines TRBV5-1 with TRBJ2-1; TRBD2 is a possible D gene (6 bases). Germline V gene sequence: CDR1 SGHRS, CDR2 YFSETQ. The CDR3 consists of 17 residues. Trimming pared 5 bases from V and 1 base from J, leaving 19 bases between. CDR3 bases: TGCGCCAGCAGACGTCGCTCGACGGGAGTGTCCTACAATGAGCAGTTCTTC. This codes for CASRRRSTGVSYNEQFF. Variable domain in full (rest from reference TRBV5-1 and TRBJ2-1): KAGVTQTPRYLIKTRGQQVTLSCSPISGHRSVSWYQQTPGQGLQFLFEYFSETQRNKGNFPGRFSGRQFSNSRSEMNVSTLELGDSALYLCASRRRSTGVSYNEQFFGPGTRLTVL.

The chain links TRBV9 to TRBJ2-1; D is uncertain. CDR1 and CDR2 (germline): SGDLS, YYNGEE. This CDR3 has 14 residues. Between the trimmed V and J ends, which lost 4 bases and 4 bases, there was a span of 12 bases. CDR3 region: CASSKEGGYNEQFF. The DNA for the CDR3 is TGTGCCAGCAGCAAAGAAGGCGGTTACAATGAGCAGTTCTTC.

This CDR3 is CASRPIIPGLLFTSYEQYV. CDR3 nucleotide sequence: TGCGCCAGCAGACCCATTATACCGGGACTCTTATTTACATCCTACGAGCAGTACGTC. V usage is TRBV10-1 and J usage is TRBJ2-7, with D possibly TRBD2 on 6 matching bases. Trimming shortened V by 6 bases and J by 1 base, and 28 bases separated the two germline ends. The CDR3 runs to 19 residues. Germline CDR1 reads WNHNN; CDR2 reads SYGVQD (reference sequence).

J is TRBJ1-5 and V is TRBV23-1, with a weak D call TRBD1 (5 bases). TRBV23-1 is known as an ORF, though its function is uncertain. The CDR3 contains 19 residues. Deletions cut 4 bases from V and 0 bases from J, with 22 bases between. CDR3 DNA: TGCGCCAGCAGTCCAATTTTACAGGAGCCACGAGATAGCAATCAGCCCCAGCATTTT. Its translation is CASSPILQEPRDSNQPQHF.

This clone was recorded a few times. The genes are TRBV2 and TRBJ1-1; D gene uncertain. The CDR3 totals 13 residues. Trimming removed 7 bases at V and 4 bases at J, with 13 bases between. Germline CDR1 reads SNHLY; CDR2 reads FYNNEI. The CDR3 region has the DNA TGTGCCAGCAAGAGAGCTTTCCCCACTGAAGCTTTCTTT. Its protein product is CASKRAFPTEAFF. The complete variable domain, with remaining parts taken from reference TRBV2 and TRBJ1-1, reads EPEVTQTPSHQVTQMGQEVILRCVPISNHLYFYWYRQILGQKVEFLVSFYNNEISEKSEIFDDQFSVERPDGSNFTLKIRSTKLEDSAMYFCASKRAFPTEAFFGQGTRLTVV.

V and J are TRBV2 and TRBJ2-5, with TRBD1 identical over 7 bases. The trim removed 4 bases at V and 4 bases at J, leaving 3 bases unmatched. The CDR3 has 13 amino acids. Germline-derived CDR1 and CDR2 are SNHLY and FYNNEI. The CDR3 loop reads CASSGRQGETQYF. CDR3 coding DNA: TGTGCCAGCAGTGGTCGACAGGGAGAGACCCAGTACTTC.

The rearrangement links TRBV5-6 to TRBJ2-7, with a weak D call TRBD2 (6 bases). Germline V gene data show CDR1 as SGHDT and CDR2 as YYEEEE. CDR3 size: 14 residues. V was cut by 4 bases and J by 7 bases, with 18 bases left in between. In nucleotides, the CDR3 is TGTGCCAGCAGCACCCTAACGGGGGTTTGGGAGCAGTACGTC. Residues: CASSTLTGVWEQYV.

This chain's CDR3 is CASSDRVGRYEQYF. The CDR3 DNA follows: TGTGCCAGCAGTGATCGGGTAGGCCGCTACGAGCAGTACTTC. J is TRBJ2-7 and V is TRBV25-1; no clear D. CDR1 and CDR2 (germline): MGHDK, SYGVNS. The CDR3 totals 14 residues. The V end was cut by 3 bases, the J end by 3 bases, with 12 bases between.

The chain is built from TRBV7-9 and TRBJ2-5; D might be TRBD1 (6 bases). Germline CDR1 and CDR2: SEHNR and FQNEAQ (reference sequence). The V gene lost 4 bases and the J gene lost 2 bases, with 23 bases spanning the gap. This CDR3 is 18 amino acids long. As DNA, the CDR3 is TGTGCCAGCAGCTCCCTGAAAGGGACAAGGAAAAGTCAAGAGACCCAGTACTTC. Translating it yields CASSSLKGTRKSQETQYF.

J is TRBJ2-7 and V is TRBV18; 9 bases are a match to TRBD2. Per the germline V gene, CDR1 is KGHSH and CDR2 is LQKENI. The CDR3 is made up of 16 amino acids. Trimming took 5 bases from V and 4 from J; bases not matched to a gene: 12. The CDR3 reads CASSVGVAGDGYEQYV. Here the CDR3 DNA reads TGTGCCAGCTCAGTCGGGGTAGCGGGAGACGGTTACGAGCAGTACGTC.

V gene TRBV6-4 combines with J gene TRBJ2-3, with 8 bases matching TRBD2. This CDR3 is built from 15 residues. The germline V gene has CDR1 MRHNA and CDR2 SNTAGT. J was trimmed by 2 bases and V by 6 bases; bases with no gene match: 7. The CDR3 DNA reads TGTGCCAGCAGACAGACTAGCGCGGTCACAGATACGCAGTATTTT. It codes for CASRQTSAVTDTQYF.

The V call is TRBV19, the J call TRBJ2-6; the match to TRBD1 covers 8 bases. Looked up from germline, CDR1 is LNHDA and CDR2 is SQIVND (reference sequence). Trimming removed 10 bases from V and 4 bases from J; junction bases left unmatched: 9. This CDR3 is 15 amino acids long. The CDR3 region is CATTRQGYGANVLTF. The CDR3 DNA reads as TGTGCCACCACACGACAGGGGTACGGGGCCAACGTCCTGACTTTC.

The chain is built from TRBV28 and TRBJ2-1, with D perhaps matching TRBD1 (5 bases). The germline gives CDR1 MDHEN, CDR2 SYDVKM. The CDR3 covers 12 residues. The V end lost 7 bases, the J end lost 9 bases, and 13 bases lay between the germline ends. For the CDR3, the DNA is TGTGCCAGCAATCCATCAAGGGGTGAGCAGTTCTTC. This gives the protein CASNPSRGEQFF.

This clone has just one count. J is TRBJ2-1 and V is TRBV6-5; TRBD2 matches 10 bases. V was clipped by 5 bases and J by 4 bases; unmatched bases: 5. This CDR3 has 15 residues. Germline V gene lookup returns CDR1 MNHEY and CDR2 SVGAGI. CDR3: CASSLSGRRYNEQFF. The CDR3 DNA sequence: TGTGCCAGCAGTCTTAGCGGGAGGAGATACAATGAGCAGTTCTTC.

V usage is TRBV11-2 and J usage is TRBJ1-2; the match to TRBD1 covers 12 bases. Germline V gene data show CDR1 as SGHAT and CDR2 as FQNNGV. V gave up 0 bases and J gave up 4 bases; unmatched junction bases: 9. This CDR3 is 18 amino acids long. CDR3: CASSLDPGQGAVSYGYTF. Written as DNA, the CDR3 is TGTGCCAGCAGCTTAGACCCGGGACAGGGGGCCGTAAGCTATGGCTACACCTTC.

This chain joins TRBV19 and TRBJ1-5; D gene uncertain. Trimming cost V 5 bases and J 7 bases, with 12 bases left between them. This CDR3 is 13 amino acids long. Germline CDR1 reads LNHDA; CDR2 reads SQIVND (reference sequence). DNA of the CDR3: TGTGCCAGTAGTGAGGAGGGTAAGCAGCCCCAGCATTTT. Protein: CASSEEGKQPQHF. Based on the CDR3 plus reference TRBV19 and TRBJ1-5, the full variable domain is DGGITQSPKYLFRKEGQNVTLSCEQNLNHDAMYWYRQDPGQGLRLIYYSQIVNDFQKGDIAEGYSVSREKKESFPLTVTSAQKNPTAFYLCASSEEGKQPQHFGDGTRLSIL.